The source of this TCR beta chain is a study of cytomegalovirus exposure and HLA in healthy donors. For the study at large: There were some 400 genotyped donors. Of these, roughly 80% fell in the genetic ancestry cluster associated with self-reported Caucasian donors. Notes on the study in general: When analyzed later, a missense DCLRE1C variant was found to be linked to TCR beta V- and J-gene trimming.

As for this clone: Its target is unknown.

Researchers ran the PCR with 60 Vbeta and 13 Jbeta primers. Assay: immunoSEQ multiplex PCR; the TCRdb copy retains only in-frame clones and omits some. The repertoire holds 200,000 to 250,000 clones, with roughly four fifths as singletons. The germline gives CDR1 MRHNA, CDR2 SNTAGT. This CDR3 contains 15 residues. With V trimmed by 3 bases and J by 2 bases, 4 bases remained unmatched. The receptor was isolated from a girl aged 5-17 years in good health and CMV-seronegative. The J gene is TRBJ2-7, the V gene TRBV6-4; 10 bases are a match to TRBD2. The source material was PBMCs. CDR3 region: CASSETSGYTYEQYF. The CDR3 nucleotides are TGTGCCAGCAGTGAGACTAGCGGGTATACCTACGAGCAGTACTTC.